The 15 T cell receptor beta chains below all came from one sample that was sequenced in a study of regulatory T cells in long-lasting Graves disease. Arm-PCR of CDR3 regions and iRepertoire HTBI primers were used to build TCR beta libraries. Each CDR3 protein is one row after TCRdb ran MiXCR on the multiplex PCR reads. The sample records roughly 360,000 distinct CDR3 sequences, roughly 12% being singletons. Specified time point: newly diagnosed GD, antithyroid drugs for less than 3 months. The TCR library used RNA extracted from PBMCs. This same sample was also taken into another study, of T cells in Graves' hyperthyroidism and ophthalmopathy.

Specimen: peripheral blood mononuclear cells (PBMCs), collected at new diagnosis, from a patient treated with antithyroid drugs. These receptors all come from a woman between 18 and 29 years old with Graves disease.

This clonotype was counted many times. The chain carries TRBV20-1 and TRBJ2-6; the match to TRBD2 covers 8 bases. Germline CDR1 and CDR2: DFQATT and SNEGSKA (reference sequence). This CDR3 contains 15 residues. The junction had 6 bases not matched to a gene; V was cut back by 8 bases and J by 0 bases. The CDR3 loop is CSPGGGHSGANVLTF. In nucleotides, the CDR3 is TGCAGTCCGGGGGGGGGACACTCTGGGGCCAACGTCCTGACTTTC.

There are many counts of this clonotype. The rearrangement links TRBV27 to TRBJ2-2; D is perhaps TRBD1 or TRBD2 (5 bases each). The germline CDR1 and CDR2 sequences are MNHEY and SMNVEV (reference sequence). The germline V and J ends were trimmed by 6 bases and 6 bases, with 11 bases remaining between them. The CDR3 contains 13 residues. CDR3 loop: CASSILGAGELFF. The CDR3, as DNA: TGTGCCAGCAGCATATTGGGGGCCGGGGAGCTGTTTTTT.

This clonotype has at least ten counts. V usage is TRBV7-3 and J usage is TRBJ2-5; TRBD1 matches 7 bases. The CDR3 runs 15 residues. The V gene end was trimmed by 5 bases and the J gene end by 2 bases; junction bases not matched to a gene: 8. CDR1 is SGHTA, CDR2 FQGTGA, per germline. Here the CDR3 DNA reads TGTGCCAGCAGCCTACTCGGGACAGATCAAGAGACCCAGTACTTC. Its translation is CASSLLGTDQETQYF. Full variable domain (outside the CDR3, taken from reference TRBV7-3 and TRBJ2-5): GAGVSQTPSNKVTEKGKYVELRCDPISGHTALYWYRQSLGQGPEFLIYFQGTGAADDSGLPNDRFFAVRPEGSVSTLKIQRTERGDSAVYLCASSLLGTDQETQYFGPGTRLLVL.

The chain joins TRBV5-5 to TRBJ2-3, with TRBD2 as a possible D gene (6 bases). Looked up from germline, CDR1 is SGHKS and CDR2 is YYEKEE (reference sequence). The V and J ends lost 2 bases and 5 bases respectively, with 15 bases between them. The CDR3 sequence is 15 residues long. The CDR3 DNA reads TGTGCCAGCAGCTTCGGAGGGAGTCGGTTAGATACGCAGTATTTT. Protein: CASSFGGSRLDTQYF.

This clonotype has more than one count but fewer than ten. The rearrangement joins TRBV4-3 to TRBJ2-5; D is perhaps TRBD2 (6 bases). Trimming removed 0 bases at V and 4 bases at J, with 15 bases between. CDR3 length: 16 amino acids. Germline loops: CDR1 LGHNA, CDR2 YSLEER. The CDR3 DNA reads as TGCGCCAGCAGCCAAGAGTTATTAGAGGGAGGAGAGACCCAGTACTTC. Translation: CASSQELLEGGETQYF.

This clonotype was detected ten times or more. V is TRBV9 and J is TRBJ1-1; 7 bases fit TRBD1. The CDR3 loop spans 16 amino acids. Germline lookup yields CDR1 SGDLS and CDR2 YYNGEE. The V and J ends lost 4 bases and 5 bases, in that order; junction bases with no gene match: 14. The CDR3 DNA reads as TGTGCCAGCAGCCTTGAAAACAGGGGTAGCGTGACTGAAGCTTTCTTT. This encodes CASSLENRGSVTEAFF. Full variable domain (remainder filled in from reference TRBV9 and TRBJ1-1): DSGVTQTPKHLITATGQRVTLRCSPRSGDLSVYWYQQSLDQGLQFLIQYYNGEERAKGNILERFSAQQFPDLHSELNLSSLELGDSALYFCASSLENRGSVTEAFFGQGTRLTVV.

This clonotype was counted many times. The V and J genes are TRBV10-3 and TRBJ2-5, with 8 nucleotides matching TRBD2. The CDR3 has 16 residues. Germline V gene data show CDR1 as ENHRY and CDR2 as SYGVKD. Trimming removed 3 bases from V and 0 bases from J; junction bases left unmatched: 6. The CDR3 region is CAISDRSGSHQETQYF. The CDR3 DNA sequence: TGTGCCATCAGTGATAGGAGCGGGAGCCACCAAGAGACCCAGTACTTC.

This clonotype was seen more than once but under ten times. The chain has TRBV24-1 and TRBJ2-5; possibly TRBD1 for D (6 bases). The CDR3 contains 17 residues. Germline-derived CDR1 and CDR2 are KGHDR and SFDVKD. Between the trimmed V and J ends, which lost 3 bases and 4 bases, there was a span of 20 bases. This CDR3 is CATSDLNRLGGRETQYF. The CDR3 region has the DNA TGTGCCACCAGTGATCTAAACCGCTTAGGGGGTCGAGAGACCCAGTACTTC.

This clonotype was counted only a few times. The chain combines TRBV6-1 with TRBJ2-1; the D call may be TRBD1 or TRBD2 (6 bases each). Trimming cost V 6 bases and J 6 bases, with 21 bases left between them. Germline assignment: CDR1 MNHNS and CDR2 SASEGT. There are 16 residues in the CDR3. CDR3: CASSYSLPGAPNEQFF. The CDR3 region has the DNA TGTGCCAGCAGCTATTCCCTTCCGGGGGCTCCCAATGAGCAGTTCTTC.

This clonotype was counted at least ten times. V and J are TRBV28 and TRBJ1-6; D is possibly TRBD1 (6 bases). Germline lookup yields CDR1 MDHEN and CDR2 SYDVKM. This CDR3 region has 17 residues. Trimming pared 3 bases from V and 3 bases from J, leaving 15 bases between. CDR3 residues: CASSFTGGRNYNSPLHF. In nucleotides, the CDR3 is TGTGCCAGCAGTTTTACCGGGGGCCGCAACTATAATTCACCCCTCCACTTT.

This clonotype was picked up many times. The genes are TRBV19 and TRBJ2-1, with D possibly matching TRBD2 (5 bases). From germline, CDR1 is LNHDA and CDR2 SQIVND (reference sequence). Trimming removed 3 bases from V and 0 bases from J, with 6 bases in between. The CDR3 totals 14 residues. CDR3: CASSIGVSYNEQFF. CDR3 coding DNA: TGTGCCAGTAGTATCGGGGTCTCCTACAATGAGCAGTTCTTC. Together with reference TRBV19 and TRBJ2-1, the CDR3 gives the full variable domain: DGGITQSPKYLFRKEGQNVTLSCEQNLNHDAMYWYRQDPGQGLRLIYYSQIVNDFQKGDIAEGYSVSREKKESFPLTVTSAQKNPTAFYLCASSIGVSYNEQFFGPGTRLTVL.

In regard to this clonotype: A much larger clone is a single base away; this may be a read error. The chain employs TRBV5-1 and TRBJ1-1; no definite D call. CDR1 is SGHRS and CDR2 is YFSETQ in the germline V gene. The germline V and J ends were trimmed by 2 bases and 6 bases, with 14 bases remaining between them. This CDR3 comprises 14 residues. For the CDR3, the DNA is TGCGCCAGCAGCTTCAGAGGTTCGCACTCTGAAGCTTTCTTT. It specifies CASSFRGSHSEAFF. Full variable domain (missing parts from reference TRBV5-1 and TRBJ1-1): KAGVTQTPRYLIKTRGQQVTLSCSPISGHRSVSWYQQTPGQGLQFLFEYFSETQRNKGNFPGRFSGRQFSNSRSEMNVSTLELGDSALYLCASSFRGSHSEAFFGQGTRLTVV.

This clonotype was seen a few times. The rearrangement joins TRBV7-9 to TRBJ1-4; D remains unclear. CDR1 and CDR2 (germline): SEHNR, FQNEAQ (reference sequence). CDR3 size: 14 residues. Trimming shortened V by 5 bases and J by 0 bases, and 7 bases separated the two germline ends. The CDR3 protein is CASSNLATNEKLFF. The CDR3 nucleotides read TGTGCCAGCAGCAATCTAGCAACTAATGAAAAACTGTTTTTT.

The rearrangement joins TRBV4-1 to TRBJ1-5, with D unclear. Germline V CDR1 and CDR2: MGHRA, YSYEKL. Trimming removed 1 base at V and 2 bases at J, with 12 bases between. The CDR3 covers 16 residues. The CDR3 DNA reads as TGCGCCAGCAGCCAAGTTCTAGGCGTGGGCAATCAGCCCCAGCATTTT. It yields the protein CASSQVLGVGNQPQHF.

This clonotype was detected ten times or more. The CDR3 nucleotides are TGCAGTGCTAGAAGGGGAGAGACGAGGGGCACCGGGGAGCTGTTTTTT. It is translated as CSARRGETRGTGELFF. This chain uses TRBV20-1 with TRBJ2-2; D might be TRBD1 or TRBD2, each matching 5 bases. Trimming pared 2 bases from V and 4 bases from J, leaving 17 bases between. The germline V gene has CDR1 DFQATT and CDR2 SNEGSKA (reference sequence). The CDR3 has 16 residues.